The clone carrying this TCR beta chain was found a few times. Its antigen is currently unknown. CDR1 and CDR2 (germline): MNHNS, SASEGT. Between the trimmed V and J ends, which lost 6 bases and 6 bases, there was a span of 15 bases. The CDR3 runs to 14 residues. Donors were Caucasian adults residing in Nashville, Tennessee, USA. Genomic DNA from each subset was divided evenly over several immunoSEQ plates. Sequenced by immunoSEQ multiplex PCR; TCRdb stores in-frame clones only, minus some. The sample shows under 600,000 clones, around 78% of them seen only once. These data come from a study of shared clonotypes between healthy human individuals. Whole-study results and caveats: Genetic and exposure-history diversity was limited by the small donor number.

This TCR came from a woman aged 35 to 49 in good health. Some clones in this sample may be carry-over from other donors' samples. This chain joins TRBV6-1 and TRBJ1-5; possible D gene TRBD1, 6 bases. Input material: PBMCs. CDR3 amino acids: CASSETQGSQPQHF. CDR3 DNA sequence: TGTGCCAGCAGCGAAACACAGGGAAGTCAGCCCCAGCATTTT.